The 26 T cell receptor beta chains listed next were all sequenced from one sample in a study of shared clonotypes between healthy human individuals. Produced via immunoSEQ multiplex PCR; TCRdb's table is partial and in-frame only. The sample shows millions of clones, about 93% of them seen only once. Naive CD8 cells comprised CD45RO-negative, CCR7-positively selected cells, excluding terminally differentiated effector memory CD45RA+ cells. The material sequenced was naive CD8+ T cells from PBMCs. The source is a man aged 18-30 years in good health. Some clones in this sample may be carry-over from other donors' samples.

The chain uses TRBV6-1 and TRBJ2-7; the match to TRBD1 covers 8 bases. The V and J ends lost 6 bases and 0 bases, in that order; junction bases with no gene match: 7. Germline CDR1 and CDR2: MNHNS and SASEGT. This CDR3 spans 15 amino acids. DNA of the CDR3: TGTGCCAGCAGGATACCGGGACAGGTCTCCTACGAGCAGTACTTC. This translates into CASRIPGQVSYEQYF.

The V and J genes are TRBV10-3 and TRBJ1-2, with 9 bases matching TRBD1. V shed 4 bases and J 0 bases; nucleotides not matched to a gene: 9. Germline V gene data show CDR1 as ENHRY and CDR2 as SYGVKD. The CDR3 has 17 amino acids. CDR3 nucleotide sequence: TGTGCCATCAGTGCAAACAGGGGGCGGGAGTCTAACTATGGCTACACCTTC. Protein product: CAISANRGRESNYGYTF.

The V and J genes are TRBV19 and TRBJ2-3; 11 nucleotides agree with TRBD2. Trimming at V came to 3 bases and at J to 2 bases, leaving 7 bases not matched to a gene. The CDR3 sequence is 17 residues long. Germline CDR1 LNHDA, CDR2 SQIVND (reference sequence). The CDR3 DNA is TGTGCCAGTAGTATCGGGCCTAGCGGGAGGTACACAGATACGCAGTATTTT. It specifies CASSIGPSGRYTDTQYF.

The CDR3 region is CASSPGTRAQPQHF. CDR3 coding DNA: TGTGCCAGCAGCCCGGGGACTAGGGCGCAGCCCCAGCATTTT. The chain links TRBV5-5 to TRBJ1-5; D may be TRBD1 (5 bases). The germline gives CDR1 SGHKS, CDR2 YYEKEE (reference sequence). Trimming took off 4 bases at V and 7 bases at J, with 15 bases between the two ends. This CDR3 has 14 amino acids.

The J gene is TRBJ2-7, the V gene TRBV5-6, with D possibly being TRBD1 (6 bases). The germline CDR1 and CDR2 sequences are SGHDT and YYEEEE. The CDR3 has 15 residues. V gave up 0 bases and J gave up 2 bases, with 12 bases separating them. In DNA form, the CDR3 reads TGTGCCAGCAGCTTGGCCAACGGACAGCCCTACGAGCAGTACTTC. As protein: CASSLANGQPYEQYF.

V usage is TRBV5-6 and J usage is TRBJ2-7, with 9 positions matching TRBD2. Germline CDR1 SGHDT, CDR2 YYEEEE. The CDR3 has 17 amino acids. The V segment lost 0 bases and the J segment 1 base; nucleotides outside the gene matches: 8. CDR3: CASSLGASGIRSYEQYF. CDR3 sequence (DNA): TGTGCCAGCAGCTTGGGGGCTAGCGGGATTAGGTCCTACGAGCAGTACTTC.

The rearrangement links TRBV9 to TRBJ2-1, with 10 bases matching TRBD2. The CDR3 runs 16 residues. The germline V gene encodes CDR1 SGDLS and CDR2 YYNGEE. With V trimmed by 4 bases and J by 5 bases, 9 bases remained unmatched. CDR3 nucleotides: TGTGCCAGCAGCCCTCAGAGCGGGAGGGAGCACAATGAGCAGTTCTTC. Translating gives CASSPQSGREHNEQFF.

To note about this clone: This sample also contains other DNA sequences that code for the same CDR3. The chain joins TRBV28 to TRBJ2-7; tentative D call: TRBD2 (5 bases). CDR3 length: 14 amino acids. Looked up from germline, CDR1 is MDHEN and CDR2 is SYDVKM. V was shortened by 1 base and J by 3 bases, with 10 bases between the two germline ends. The CDR3 is CASSLSGSGYEQYF. CDR3 sequence (DNA): TGTGCCAGCAGTTTATCTGGGAGCGGCTACGAGCAGTACTTC.

This clone was observed once. The same CDR3 arises from other DNA sequences in this sample as well. This rearrangement joins TRBV7-9 to TRBJ2-1; the D call may be TRBD1 or TRBD2 (5 bases each). CDR3 size: 12 residues. Germline CDR1 and CDR2: SEHNR and FQNEAQ (reference sequence). The germline V and J ends were trimmed by 5 bases and 6 bases, with 8 bases remaining between them. The CDR3 loop is CASSSGTNEQFF. CDR3 coding DNA: TGTGCCAGCAGCAGTGGGACCAATGAGCAGTTCTTC.

The chain joins TRBV5-6 to TRBJ2-1; 13 bases agree with TRBD2. CDR1 is SGHDT, CDR2 YYEEEE, per germline. CDR3 size: 19 residues. The V segment lost 3 bases and the J segment 0 bases; nucleotides outside the gene matches: 9. In DNA form, the CDR3 reads TGTGCCAGCAGCTACGGGACTAGCGGGGCCCTGAGCTCCTACAATGAGCAGTTCTTC. Translated: CASSYGTSGALSSYNEQFF.

This chain joins TRBV6-1 and TRBJ1-2; D is unclear. The V gene's germline CDR1 is MNHNS and CDR2 SASEGT. This CDR3 is 14 amino acids long. Trimming removed 7 bases at V and 5 bases at J, with 17 bases between. The CDR3 is CASNEGRIMYGYTF. CDR3 nucleotide sequence: TGTGCCAGCAACGAAGGACGGATTATGTATGGCTACACCTTC.

In nucleotides, the CDR3 is TGTGCCAGCAGCGCCCCTAATCAGCCCCAGCATTTT. It yields the protein CASSAPNQPQHF. This chain connects TRBV7-2 to TRBJ1-5; D unclear. This CDR3 comprises 12 residues. The V gene's germline CDR1 is SGHTA and CDR2 FQGNSA. Deletions cut 5 bases from V and 4 bases from J, with 6 bases between.

This chain links TRBV28 with TRBJ1-5; unclear D gene. Trimming cost V 6 bases and J 6 bases, with 15 bases left between them. There are 14 residues in the CDR3. Germline loops: CDR1 MDHEN, CDR2 SYDVKM. This CDR3 is CASSPRMGGQPQHF. For the CDR3, the DNA is TGTGCCAGCAGCCCCCGGATGGGCGGTCAGCCCCAGCATTTT. Filled out from reference TRBV28 and TRBJ1-5, the complete variable domain reads DVKVTQSSRYLVKRTGEKVFLECVQDMDHENMFWYRQDPGLGLRLIYFSYDVKMKEKGDIPEGYSVSREKKERFSLILESASTNQTSMYLCASSPRMGGQPQHFGDGTRLSIL.

The rearrangement links TRBV5-6 to TRBJ2-7; D tentatively fits TRBD1 or TRBD2 (5 bases each). V dropped 5 bases and J dropped 2 bases, with 20 bases sitting between them. The CDR3 covers 16 residues. Germline V gene data show CDR1 as SGHDT and CDR2 as YYEEEE. CDR3 protein: CASRFRRGPEAYEQYF. CDR3 DNA sequence: TGTGCCAGCAGGTTCCGCCGGGGACCCGAAGCCTACGAGCAGTACTTC.

V usage is TRBV29-1 and J usage is TRBJ1-2; TRBD1 might be the D (6 bases). There are 15 residues in the CDR3. The germline V gene has CDR1 SQVTM and CDR2 ANQGSEA. V was cut by 5 bases and J by 4 bases, with 20 bases left in between. The CDR3 bases are TGCAGCGTTCCCTCCCTCAGAGGAGGGGGCTATGGCTACACCTTC. Translated: CSVPSLRGGGYGYTF.

The chain carries TRBV5-1 and TRBJ2-2; 9 bases fit TRBD2. The germline gives CDR1 SGHRS, CDR2 YFSETQ. This CDR3 is built from 18 residues. V was clipped by 2 bases and J by 3 bases; unmatched bases: 11. The CDR3 protein is CASSFGTSKYGDTGELFF. CDR3 nucleotide sequence: TGCGCCAGCAGCTTCGGGACTAGCAAATACGGAGACACCGGGGAGCTGTTTTTT. The full variable domain, rest sourced from reference TRBV5-1 and TRBJ2-2, is KAGVTQTPRYLIKTRGQQVTLSCSPISGHRSVSWYQQTPGQGLQFLFEYFSETQRNKGNFPGRFSGRQFSNSRSEMNVSTLELGDSALYLCASSFGTSKYGDTGELFFGEGSRLTVL.

The chain carries TRBV7-9 and TRBJ2-1; D is uncertain. Trimming left V 5 bases short and J 3 bases short, with 14 bases between. The CDR3 runs to 15 residues. The germline V gene has CDR1 SEHNR and CDR2 FQNEAQ (reference sequence). CDR3 loop: CASSPARENYNEQFF. The DNA for the CDR3 is TGTGCCAGCAGCCCTGCACGAGAGAACTACAATGAGCAGTTCTTC.

This chain links TRBV7-9 with TRBJ2-5; maybe TRBD1 (5 bases). The V end was cut by 1 base, the J end by 4 bases, with 13 bases between. Per the germline V gene, CDR1 is SEHNR and CDR2 is FQNEAQ (reference sequence). CDR3 length: 15 residues. Here the CDR3 reads CASSLGTLQLETQYF. The CDR3 DNA sequence: TGTGCCAGCAGCTTAGGGACACTACAACTAGAGACCCAGTACTTC.

The chain is built from TRBV28 and TRBJ2-7; no clear D. CDR3 length equals 16 residues. V was shortened by 1 base and J by 2 bases, with 15 bases between the two germline ends. Looked up from germline, CDR1 is MDHEN and CDR2 is SYDVKM. The CDR3 coding sequence is TGTGCCAGCAGTTTATCCCCCCAACTGAACCCCTACGAGCAGTACTTC. Its protein is CASSLSPQLNPYEQYF.

The gene calls are TRBV6-5 and TRBJ2-3; D not resolved. Per the germline V gene, CDR1 is MNHEY and CDR2 is SVGAGI. V was trimmed by 2 bases and J by 2 bases, leaving 11 bases between them. The CDR3 sequence is 15 residues long. The CDR3, as DNA: TGTGCCAGCAGTTACCAAAGCGATTACACAGATACGCAGTATTTT. Translated, it gives CASSYQSDYTDTQYF.

CDR3 protein: CASSVDSAQGQFF. The CDR3 coding sequence is TGTGCCAGCAGCGTAGACAGCGCCCAGGGGCAGTTCTTC. V gene TRBV9 combines with J gene TRBJ2-1; perhaps TRBD1 as D (5 bases). The CDR3 is made up of 13 amino acids. V lost 0 bases and J lost 12, with 13 bases in between. Germline V lookup: CDR1 SGDLS, CDR2 YYNGEE.

The chain couples TRBV7-8 to TRBJ2-7, with D possibly matching TRBD1 (5 bases). The V and J ends lost 5 bases and 2 bases respectively, with 13 bases between them. The CDR3 is made up of 14 amino acids. In germline, CDR1 is SGHVS, CDR2 FQNEAQ. The CDR3 spells CASSEGRATYEQYF. In nucleotides, the CDR3 is TGTGCCAGCAGCGAAGGCAGGGCCACCTACGAGCAGTACTTC.

The CDR3 is CASSSESGVGSYEQYF. The CDR3 DNA reads TGTGCCAGCAGCTCGGAGTCAGGTGTCGGCTCCTACGAGCAGTACTTC. The V and J genes are TRBV5-6 and TRBJ2-7; no definite D call. CDR1 SGHDT and CDR2 YYEEEE come from the germline V gene. The CDR3 has 16 amino acids. The V and J ends lost 3 bases and 0 bases respectively, with 16 bases between them.

V is TRBV19 and J is TRBJ2-7, with D possibly matching TRBD2 (5 bases). Germline loops: CDR1 LNHDA, CDR2 SQIVND (reference sequence). V was pared by 4 bases and J by 7 bases, with 17 bases between. CDR3 size: 14 residues. CDR3 loop: CASSTHVHGGEQYF. The CDR3 region has the DNA TGTGCCAGTAGTACCCACGTGCACGGAGGAGAGCAGTACTTC.

This sequence joins TRBV7-9 and TRBJ1-4; 7 nucleotides match TRBD1. V gave up 5 bases and J gave up 6 bases; unmatched junction bases: 6. The germline V gene encodes CDR1 SEHNR and CDR2 FQNEAQ (reference sequence). This CDR3 has 14 residues. In nucleotides, the CDR3 is TGTGCCAGCAGCCTCAGCGGGACAGATGAAAAACTGTTTTTT. This encodes CASSLSGTDEKLFF.

The CDR3 protein is CATSRGQGNGYTF. For the CDR3, the DNA is TGTGCCACCAGCAGAGGGCAGGGCAATGGCTACACCTTC. V usage is TRBV15 and J usage is TRBJ1-2; perhaps TRBD1 as D (5 bases). CDR1 and CDR2 from the germline V gene are LNHNV and YYDKDF (reference sequence). The CDR3 runs 13 residues. Trimming took off 1 base at V and 6 bases at J, with 9 bases between the two ends.